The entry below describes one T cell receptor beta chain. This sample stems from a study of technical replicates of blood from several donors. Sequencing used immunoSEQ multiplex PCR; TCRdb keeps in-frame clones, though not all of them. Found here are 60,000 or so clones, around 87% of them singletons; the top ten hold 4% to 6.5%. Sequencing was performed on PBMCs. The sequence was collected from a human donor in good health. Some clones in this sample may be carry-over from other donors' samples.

CDR3 amino acids: CASSSPGTGTYEQYF. The CDR3 DNA reads TGCGCCAGCAGCTCCCCCGGGACAGGGACCTACGAGCAGTACTTC. The chain combines TRBV5-1 with TRBJ2-7, with 9 bases aligning to TRBD1. Germline CDR1 and CDR2: SGHRS and YFSETQ. The V gene end was trimmed by 3 bases and the J gene end by 2 bases; junction bases not matched to a gene: 6. The CDR3 loop spans 15 amino acids. Full variable domain (outside the CDR3, taken from reference TRBV5-1 and TRBJ2-7): KAGVTQTPRYLIKTRGQQVTLSCSPISGHRSVSWYQQTPGQGLQFLFEYFSETQRNKGNFPGRFSGRQFSNSRSEMNVSTLELGDSALYLCASSSPGTGTYEQYFGPGTRLTVT.